This TCR beta chain appears in the sequencing data of a study of cytomegalovirus exposure and HLA in healthy donors. Notes on the study in general: One later analysis reportedly identified an Asian-associated ancestry cluster that showed fewer N-insertions than the roughly 600-donor mean. Highest at DRB1 and lowest at HLA-C, TCR association rates differed among HLA loci in a later analysis. Cytomegalovirus status was reportedly diagnosed by the classifier with high specificity and sensitivity. In a later analysis, around 18,000 TCR beta sequences were associated with HLA alleles at 0.05 false discovery rate.

V was pared by 4 bases and J by 5 bases, with 11 bases of the junction left unmatched. Germline CDR1 is MGHRA and CDR2 is YSYEKL. This CDR3 contains 17 residues. Primers for the PCR totalled 60 Vbeta and 13 Jbeta. Using immunoSEQ multiplex PCR, the repertoire was profiled, and TCRdb retains in-frame clones only, with some absent. The top ten hold 1.5% of the sample, which has 100,000 to 150,000 clones, more than 75% seen once. To note about this clone: Its antigen is currently unknown.

Sequenced: PBMCs. The TCR originated in a female donor in good health and CMV-seronegative. The genes are TRBV4-1 and TRBJ2-2; TRBD1 agrees at 9 bases. Here the CDR3 reads CASSPSPGQGSTGELFF. In DNA, the CDR3 is TGCGCCAGCAGCCCCAGCCCGGGACAGGGTAGTACCGGGGAGCTGTTTTTT.